This T cell receptor beta chain was documented in a study of T cells in localized non-small cell lung cancer. This clone was found once. What it recognizes is unknown. Germline lookup yields CDR1 SEHNR and CDR2 FQNEAQ (reference sequence). The trim removed 3 bases at V and 4 bases at J, leaving 3 bases unmatched. The CDR3 loop spans 14 amino acids. This table comes from immunoSEQ multiplex PCR, and its TCRdb copy is limited to in-frame clones, with some not included. In the table there are more than 30,000 clones, 80% to 90% of which are singletons. Study observations and caveats: Across samples, adjacent lung featured a median roughly 50 of the top 100 tumor clones.

V gene TRBV7-9 combines with J gene TRBJ2-3, with 8 bases that match TRBD2. The specimen comprised peripheral blood, sampled before any cancer treatment. The receptor was isolated from a male donor older than 55 with stage III lung adenocarcinoma. This CDR3 is CASSFSGAADTQYF. The CDR3 nucleotides read TGTGCCAGCAGCTTTAGCGGGGCGGCAGATACGCAGTATTTT.